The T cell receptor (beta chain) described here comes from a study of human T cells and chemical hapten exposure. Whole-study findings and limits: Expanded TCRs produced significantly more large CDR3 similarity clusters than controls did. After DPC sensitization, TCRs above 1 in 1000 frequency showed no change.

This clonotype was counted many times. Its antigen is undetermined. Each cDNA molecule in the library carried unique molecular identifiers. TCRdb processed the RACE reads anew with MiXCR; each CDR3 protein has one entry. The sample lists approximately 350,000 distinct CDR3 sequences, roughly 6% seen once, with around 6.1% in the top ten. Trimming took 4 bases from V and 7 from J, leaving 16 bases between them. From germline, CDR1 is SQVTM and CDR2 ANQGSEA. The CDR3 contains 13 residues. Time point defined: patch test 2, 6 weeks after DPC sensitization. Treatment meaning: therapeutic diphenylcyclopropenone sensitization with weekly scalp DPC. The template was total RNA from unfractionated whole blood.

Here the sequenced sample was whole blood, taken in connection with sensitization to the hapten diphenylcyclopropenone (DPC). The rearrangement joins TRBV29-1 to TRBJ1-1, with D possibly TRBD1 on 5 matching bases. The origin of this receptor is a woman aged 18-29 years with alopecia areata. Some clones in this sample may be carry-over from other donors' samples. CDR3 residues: CSVGRDLAGEAFF. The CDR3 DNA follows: TGCAGCGTTGGACGGGACCTGGCAGGTGAAGCTTTCTTT.